This T cell receptor (beta chain) derives from a study of CD8+ T cells in alopecia areata (dated by TCRdb to 2016 to 2019). With regard to the full study: Treated patients were enrolled in an open-label pilot trial of oral tofacitinib at 5 to 10 mg twice daily for moderate-to-severe alopecia areata. Human TCRbeta sequencing covered scalp tissue and sorted CD4+ and CD8+ peripheral blood T cells from patchy and totalis/universalis alopecia areata patients and healthy controls. High-throughput TCRbeta sequencing was used to examine T cell clonal expansion in alopecia areata in both the C3H/HeJ mouse model and human patients. RNA was obtained with the PAXgene miRNA kit for fixed scalp, the miRNeasy kit for PBMCs, and the RNeasy kit for mouse skin. Patients stayed on tofacitinib for 6 to 18 months and then had 6 months of follow-up off drug so that delayed response and recurrence could be assessed. Biopsies were taken from tofacitinib-treated patients at baseline and at 4 and 24 weeks of treatment, and a later scalp biopsy was taken in several of the tofacitinib-treated patients. Clonality in the scalp was compared among normal scalp (n=4), patchy alopecia areata scalp (n=8), and alopecia totalis/universalis scalp (n=8). TCRbeta CDR3 regions were amplified by immunoSEQ multiplex PCR using 35 Vbeta forward and 13 Jbeta reverse primers. In treated patients, disease severity was measured using the SALT score, which gives the percentage of scalp surface area affected.

The paper's findings and limits, for the study overall: Many expanded lesional clones were found to persist in scalp and blood during tofacitinib treatment, and relapse after treatment cessation may be partly explained by this persistence. With tofacitinib, both scalp clonality and the number of expanded CD8+ clones among the top 100 scalp clones went down significantly. Because the treated cohort was small and had just a single nonresponder, larger studies are needed to establish links between baseline CD8+ expansion and response. Lesional scalp, especially in alopecia totalis/universalis, showed higher clonality and more expanded CD8+ clones than normal scalp, suggesting antigenic drive. Shared TCR sequences between patients were less evident than in mice, which may be partly attributable to HLA diversity in the patient population. Resident alphabeta T cells in normal human skin are also sequenced, complicating scalp TCR repertoire analysis, unlike mouse skin dominated by gammadelta T cells.

Remarks on this clone: Its antigen has not been determined. No quality values exist for individual bases; no much larger clone is one base distant.

The library relied on the immunoSEQ multiplex PCR assay. RNA was extracted from all samples and reverse transcribed into cDNA, which served as template for TCR sequencing. First-strand cDNA was synthesized with SuperScript III using a 2:1 mix of oligo-dT and random hexamers. Amplification bias was assessed with a synthetic immune receptor repertoire, and residual bias was removed computationally. In the authors' own workflow: Raw reads were preprocessed to remove errors, and CDR3 was defined by IMGT conventions from the conserved cysteine to phenylalanine. Clonality was computed as 1 minus the Shannon entropy, with the entropy normalized by log2 of the number of productive unique TCRs. Whether each scalp clone was CD4 or CD8 was inferred by checking scalp TCRbeta sequences against the CD4 and CD8 repertoires from sorted blood. This is the immuneACCESS table as TCRdb keeps it, with only in-frame sequences that have V and J called. A part of the clones is gone; compared with another copy, unresolved V genes explain less than half, and the rest is unexplained. V and J calls and clone size are as listed in that table; D and trimming were resolved from the DNA. In all, the sample holds more than 110,000 clones, and about 56% of those were seen once. The ten largest clones add up to about a sixth of the sample.

The time point tag for this specimen amounts to: four to five weeks on oral tofacitinib. This specimen's treatment or condition label, per the study, means: oral pan-JAK inhibitor, 5-10 mg twice daily. Lesional scalp punch biopsies and peripheral blood were obtained from alopecia areata patients. After PBMCs were isolated by density centrifugation and stained for CD3, CD4 and CD8, a FACSAria was used to sort CD4+ and CD8+ T cells. The clonotype was recovered from a human donor with alopecia areata. This material consisted of CD8+ T cells sorted from blood, taken at week 4, from a patient treated with tofacitinib.

The CDR3 protein sequence reads: CASDEGVNTDTQYF. The DNA sequence is given as TGTGCCAGCGACGAGGGAGTCAACACAGATACGCAGTATTTT. Here the chain combines TRBV7-9 and TRBJ2-3; TRBD2 is perhaps the D gene, given 5 matching bases. The germline V gene (reference sequence) sets CDR1 to SEHNR and CDR2 to FQNEAQ. The CDR3 holds 14 amino acids from the cysteine to the phenylalanine. The CDR3 DNA has 42 bases and is translated from base 1. V is reduced by 8 bases and J by 2 bases, leaving a spacing of 14 bases between them. Where the CDR3 stops, the reference TRBV7-9 and TRBJ2-3 genes take over; the full variable domain is DTGVSQNPRHKITKRGQNVTFRCDPISEHNRLYWYRQTLGQGPEFLTYFQNEAQLEKSRLLSDRFSAERPKGSFSTLEIQRTEQGDSAMYLCASDEGVNTDTQYFGPGTRLTVL.